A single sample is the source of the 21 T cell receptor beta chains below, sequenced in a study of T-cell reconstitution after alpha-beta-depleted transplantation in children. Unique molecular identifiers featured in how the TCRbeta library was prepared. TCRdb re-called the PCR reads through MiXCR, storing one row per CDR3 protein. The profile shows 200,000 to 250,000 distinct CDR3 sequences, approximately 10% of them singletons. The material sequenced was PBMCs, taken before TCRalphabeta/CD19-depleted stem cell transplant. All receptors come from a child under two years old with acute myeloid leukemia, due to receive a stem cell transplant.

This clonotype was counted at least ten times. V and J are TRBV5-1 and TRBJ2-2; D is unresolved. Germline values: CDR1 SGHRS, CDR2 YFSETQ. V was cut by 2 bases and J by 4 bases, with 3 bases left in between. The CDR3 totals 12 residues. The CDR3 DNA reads TGCGCCAGCAGCTTCGGCACCGGGGAGCTGTTTTTT. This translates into CASSFGTGELFF.

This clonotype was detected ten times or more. CDR3 sequence (DNA): TGTGCCAGCAGCGCTGGACAGGTCGCTTCCCAAGAGACCCAGTACTTC. Translated: CASSAGQVASQETQYF. This chain links TRBV5-5 with TRBJ2-5; TRBD1 aligns across 7 bases. The CDR3 has 16 residues. Germline CDR1 is SGHKS and CDR2 is YYEKEE (reference sequence). V was pared by 4 bases and J by 1 base, with 10 bases of the junction left unmatched.

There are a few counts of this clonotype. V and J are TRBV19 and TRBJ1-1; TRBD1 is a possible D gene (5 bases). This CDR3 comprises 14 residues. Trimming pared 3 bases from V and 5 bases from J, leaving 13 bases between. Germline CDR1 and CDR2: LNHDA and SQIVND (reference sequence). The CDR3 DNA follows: TGTGCCAGTAGTATTATAGGGGAGGGAACTGAAGCTTTCTTT. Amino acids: CASSIIGEGTEAFF.

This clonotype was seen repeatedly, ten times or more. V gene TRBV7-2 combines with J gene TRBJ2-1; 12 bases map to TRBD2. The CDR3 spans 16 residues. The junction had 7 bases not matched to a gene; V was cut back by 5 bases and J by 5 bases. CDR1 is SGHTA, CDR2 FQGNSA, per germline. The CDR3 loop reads CASSPTLAGGNNEQFF. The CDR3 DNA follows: TGTGCCAGCAGCCCTACACTAGCGGGAGGTAACAATGAGCAGTTCTTC. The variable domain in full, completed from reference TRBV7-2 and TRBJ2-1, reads GAGVSQSPSNKVTEKGKDVELRCDPISGHTALYWYRQSLGQGLEFLIYFQGNSAPDKSGLPSDRFSAERTGGSVSTLTIQRTQQEDSAVYLCASSPTLAGGNNEQFFGPGTRLTVL.

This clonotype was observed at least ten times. The CDR3, as DNA: TGTGCCAGCAGTCCCCAGACGGGAGTCCCCTACAATGAGCAGTTCTTC. Translating gives CASSPQTGVPYNEQFF. V gene TRBV12-3 or TRBV12-4 combines with J gene TRBJ2-1; possibly TRBD2 for D (6 bases). This CDR3 comprises 16 residues. V was pared by 5 bases and J by 2 bases, with 16 bases between.

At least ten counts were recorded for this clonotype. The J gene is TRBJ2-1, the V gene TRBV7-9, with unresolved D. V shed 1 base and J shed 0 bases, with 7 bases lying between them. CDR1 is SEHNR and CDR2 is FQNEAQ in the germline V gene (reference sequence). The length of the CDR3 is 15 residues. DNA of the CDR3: TGTGCCAGCAGCTTAGTCGAGAGCTCCTACAATGAGCAGTTCTTC. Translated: CASSLVESSYNEQFF.

The CDR3 bases are TGTGCCACCAGCACGTCAGGGCCCCATCAGCCCCAGCATTTT. This encodes CATSTSGPHQPQHF. J is TRBJ1-5 and V is TRBV15, with D maybe TRBD1 (5 bases). With 4 bases removed from V and 5 bases from J, the gap between germline ends came to 12 bases. Germline CDR1 LNHNV, CDR2 YYDKDF (reference sequence). CDR3 length equals 14 residues.

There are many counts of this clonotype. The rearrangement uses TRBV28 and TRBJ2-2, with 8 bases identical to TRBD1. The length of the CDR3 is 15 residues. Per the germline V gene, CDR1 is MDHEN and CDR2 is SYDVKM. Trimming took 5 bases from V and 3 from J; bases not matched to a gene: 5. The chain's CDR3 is CASSKGQVYTGELFF. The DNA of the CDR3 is TGTGCCAGCAGTAAGGGACAGGTGTACACCGGGGAGCTGTTTTTT.

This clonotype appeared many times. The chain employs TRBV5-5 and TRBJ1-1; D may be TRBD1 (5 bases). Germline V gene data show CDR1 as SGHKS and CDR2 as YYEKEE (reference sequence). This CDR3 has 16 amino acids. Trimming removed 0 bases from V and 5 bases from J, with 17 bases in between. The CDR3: CASSLDRQWPPTEAFF. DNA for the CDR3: TGTGCCAGCAGCTTGGACAGACAGTGGCCCCCAACTGAAGCTTTCTTT.

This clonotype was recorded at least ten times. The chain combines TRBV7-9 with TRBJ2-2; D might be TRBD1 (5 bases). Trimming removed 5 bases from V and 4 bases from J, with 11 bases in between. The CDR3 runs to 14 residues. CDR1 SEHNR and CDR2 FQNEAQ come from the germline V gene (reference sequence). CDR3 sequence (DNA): TGTGCCAGCAGCGCCGACAGATTCACCGGGGAGCTGTTTTTT. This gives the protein CASSADRFTGELFF.

The CDR3 here is CASSWAGGLWTETFF. The CDR3 DNA is TGTGCCAGCAGCTGGGCAGGGGGCTTGTGGACCGAAACTTTCTTT. The chain couples TRBV5-6 to TRBJ1-1, with TRBD1 matching over 8 bases. Trimming removed 3 bases from V and 12 bases from J; junction bases left unmatched: 16. Germline lookup yields CDR1 SGHDT and CDR2 YYEEEE. The CDR3 spans 15 residues. Full variable domain (rest looked up from reference TRBV5-6 and TRBJ1-1): DAGVTQSPTHLIKTRGQQVTLRCSPKSGHDTVSWYQQALGQGPQFIFQYYEEEERQRGNFPDRFSGHQFPNYSSELNVNALLLGDSALYLCASSWAGGLWTETFFGQGTRLTVV.

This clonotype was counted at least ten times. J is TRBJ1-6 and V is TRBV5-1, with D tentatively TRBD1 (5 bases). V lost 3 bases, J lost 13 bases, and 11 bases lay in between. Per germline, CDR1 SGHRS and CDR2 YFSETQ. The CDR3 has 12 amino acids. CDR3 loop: CASSSGNPPLHF. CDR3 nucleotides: TGCGCCAGCAGCTCAGGGAATCCTCCCCTCCACTTT.

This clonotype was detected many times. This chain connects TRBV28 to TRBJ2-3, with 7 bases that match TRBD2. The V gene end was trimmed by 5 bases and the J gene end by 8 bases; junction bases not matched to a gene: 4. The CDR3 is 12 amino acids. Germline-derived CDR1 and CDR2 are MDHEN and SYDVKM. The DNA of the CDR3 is TGTGCCAGCAGTAAGTTAGCGGGTACGCAGTATTTT. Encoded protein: CASSKLAGTQYF.

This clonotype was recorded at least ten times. The CDR3 spells CASSSERTSYNEQFF. The CDR3 DNA reads TGTGCCAGCAGCTCAGAGCGGACCTCCTACAATGAGCAGTTCTTC. This rearrangement joins TRBV7-9 to TRBJ2-1, with D perhaps matching TRBD2 (5 bases). V was cut by 4 bases and J by 0 bases, with 10 bases left in between. Germline V gives CDR1 SEHNR, CDR2 FQNEAQ (reference sequence). The CDR3 has 15 amino acids.

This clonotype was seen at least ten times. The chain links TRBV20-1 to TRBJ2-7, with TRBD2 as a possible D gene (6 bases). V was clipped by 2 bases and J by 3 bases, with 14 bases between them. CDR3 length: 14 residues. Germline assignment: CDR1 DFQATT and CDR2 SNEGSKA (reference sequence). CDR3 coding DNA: TGCAGTGCTAGACCGCTAGCGATCCGCTACGAGCAGTACTTC. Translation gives CSARPLAIRYEQYF.

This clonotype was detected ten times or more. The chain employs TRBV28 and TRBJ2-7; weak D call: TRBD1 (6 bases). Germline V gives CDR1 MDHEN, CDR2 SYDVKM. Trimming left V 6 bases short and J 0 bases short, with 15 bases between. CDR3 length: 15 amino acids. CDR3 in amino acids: CASSTPGQPSYEQYF. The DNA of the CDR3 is TGTGCCAGCAGCACACCGGGACAACCCTCCTACGAGCAGTACTTC.

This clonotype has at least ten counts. This CDR3 reads CSARERITEQFF. CDR3 nucleotide sequence: TGCAGTGCTAGAGAAAGAATTACTGAGCAGTTCTTC. The chain links TRBV20-1 to TRBJ2-1, with no clear D. In germline, CDR1 is DFQATT, CDR2 SNEGSKA (reference sequence). Trimming cost V 0 bases and J 9 bases, with 9 bases left between them. The CDR3 consists of 12 residues.

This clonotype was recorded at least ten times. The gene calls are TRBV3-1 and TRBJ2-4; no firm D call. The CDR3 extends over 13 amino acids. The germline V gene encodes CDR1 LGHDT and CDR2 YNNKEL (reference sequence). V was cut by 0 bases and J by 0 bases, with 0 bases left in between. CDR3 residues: CASSQEAKNIQYF. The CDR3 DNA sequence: TGTGCCAGCAGCCAAGAAGCCAAAAACATTCAGTACTTC.

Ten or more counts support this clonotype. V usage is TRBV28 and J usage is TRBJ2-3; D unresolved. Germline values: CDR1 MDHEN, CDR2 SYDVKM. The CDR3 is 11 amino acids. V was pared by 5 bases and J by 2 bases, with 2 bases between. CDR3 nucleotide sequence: TGTGCCAGCAGTGACACAGATACGCAGTATTTT. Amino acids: CASSDTDTQYF.

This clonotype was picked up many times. In DNA form, the CDR3 reads TGTGCCAGCTCACCAAGCAGGGCAGTTGACTATGGCTACACCTTC. Its protein product is CASSPSRAVDYGYTF. This chain links TRBV18 with TRBJ1-2; possible D gene TRBD1, 5 bases. With 2 bases removed from V and 3 bases from J, the gap between germline ends came to 13 bases. Germline loops: CDR1 KGHSH, CDR2 LQKENI. CDR3 length: 15 residues.

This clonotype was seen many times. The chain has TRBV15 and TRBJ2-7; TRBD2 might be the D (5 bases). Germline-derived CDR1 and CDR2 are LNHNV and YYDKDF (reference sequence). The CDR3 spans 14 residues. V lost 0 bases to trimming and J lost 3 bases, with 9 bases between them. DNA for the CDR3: TGTGCCACCAGCAGAGATCGGGGAATCTACGAGCAGTACTTC. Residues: CATSRDRGIYEQYF.